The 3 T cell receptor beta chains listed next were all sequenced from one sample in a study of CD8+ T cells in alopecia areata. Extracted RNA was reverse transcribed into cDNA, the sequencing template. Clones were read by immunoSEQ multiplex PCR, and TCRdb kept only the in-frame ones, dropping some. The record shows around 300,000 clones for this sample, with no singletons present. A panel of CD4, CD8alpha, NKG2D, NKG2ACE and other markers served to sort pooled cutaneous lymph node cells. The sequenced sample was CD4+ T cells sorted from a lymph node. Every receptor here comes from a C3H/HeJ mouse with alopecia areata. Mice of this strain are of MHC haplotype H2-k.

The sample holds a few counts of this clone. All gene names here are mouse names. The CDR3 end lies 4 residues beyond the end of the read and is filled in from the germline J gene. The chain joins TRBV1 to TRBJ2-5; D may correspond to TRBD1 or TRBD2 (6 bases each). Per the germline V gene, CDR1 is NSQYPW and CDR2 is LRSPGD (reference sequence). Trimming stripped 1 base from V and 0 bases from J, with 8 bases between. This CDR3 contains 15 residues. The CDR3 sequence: CTCSAGGPNQDTQYF. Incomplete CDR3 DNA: TGCACCTGCAGTGCAGGGGGGCCCAACCAAGAC.

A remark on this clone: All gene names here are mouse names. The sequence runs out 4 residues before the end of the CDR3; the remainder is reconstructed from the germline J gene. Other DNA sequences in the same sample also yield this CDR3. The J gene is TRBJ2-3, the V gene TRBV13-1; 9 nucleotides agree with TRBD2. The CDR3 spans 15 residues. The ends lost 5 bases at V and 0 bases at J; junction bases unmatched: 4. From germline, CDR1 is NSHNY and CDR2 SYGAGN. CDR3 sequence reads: CASSGLGTSAETLYF. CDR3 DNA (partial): TGTGCCAGCAGCGGACTGGGGACTAGTGCAGAA.

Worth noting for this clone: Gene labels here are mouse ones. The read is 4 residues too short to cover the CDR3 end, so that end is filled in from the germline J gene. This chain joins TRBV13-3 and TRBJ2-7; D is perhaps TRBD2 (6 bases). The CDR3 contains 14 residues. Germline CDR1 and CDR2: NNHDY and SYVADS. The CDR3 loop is CASSDLGFHYEQYF. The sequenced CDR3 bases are TGTGCCAGCAGTGATCTGGGGTTCCATTAT.